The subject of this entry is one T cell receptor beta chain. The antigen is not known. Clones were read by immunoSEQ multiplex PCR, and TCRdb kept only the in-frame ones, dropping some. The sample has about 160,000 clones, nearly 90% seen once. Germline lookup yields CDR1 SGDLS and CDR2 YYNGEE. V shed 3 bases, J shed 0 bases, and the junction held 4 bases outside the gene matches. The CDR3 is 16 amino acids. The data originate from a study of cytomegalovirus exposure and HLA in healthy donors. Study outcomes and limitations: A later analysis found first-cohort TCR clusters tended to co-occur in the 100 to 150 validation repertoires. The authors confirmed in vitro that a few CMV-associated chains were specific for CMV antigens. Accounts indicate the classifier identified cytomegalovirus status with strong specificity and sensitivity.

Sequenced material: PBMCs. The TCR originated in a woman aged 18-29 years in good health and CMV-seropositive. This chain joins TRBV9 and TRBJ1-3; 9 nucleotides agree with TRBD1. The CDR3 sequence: CASSDRGLSSGNTIYF. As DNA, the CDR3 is TGTGCCAGCAGCGACAGGGGGCTTAGCTCTGGAAACACCATATATTTT.